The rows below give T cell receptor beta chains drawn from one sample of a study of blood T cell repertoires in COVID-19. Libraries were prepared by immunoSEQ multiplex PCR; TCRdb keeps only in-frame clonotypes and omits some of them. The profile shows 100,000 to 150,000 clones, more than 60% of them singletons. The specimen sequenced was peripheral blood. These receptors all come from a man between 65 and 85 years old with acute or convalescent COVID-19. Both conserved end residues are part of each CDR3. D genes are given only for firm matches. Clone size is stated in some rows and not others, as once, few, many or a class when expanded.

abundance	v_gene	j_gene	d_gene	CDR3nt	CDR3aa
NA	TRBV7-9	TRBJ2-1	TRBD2	TGTGCCAGCAGCTTAGCAGTTAGCGGGGAGCAGTTCTTC	CASSLAVSGEQFF
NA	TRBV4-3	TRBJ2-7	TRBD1	TGCGCCAGCAGCCACGCCAGGGGGCGGACAGGTTACTCCTACGAGCAGTACTTC	CASSHARGRTGYSYEQYF
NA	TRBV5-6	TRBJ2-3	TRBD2	TGTGCCAGCAGCTTGGGACTAGCGGTTCCCTCCCATGCAGATACGCAGTATTTT	CASSLGLAVPSHADTQYF
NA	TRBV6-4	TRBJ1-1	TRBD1	TGTGCCAGCAGGGCAGGGGGGAACACTGAAGCTTTCTTT	CASRAGGNTEAFF
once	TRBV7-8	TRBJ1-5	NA	TGTGCCAGCAGTCCTCGACAGGAAGGGCATCAGCCCCAGCATTTT	CASSPRQEGHQPQHF
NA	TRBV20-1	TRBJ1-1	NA	TGCAGTGCTAGTGGCCCCCGAGGCATGAACACTGAAGCTTTCTTT	CSASGPRGMNTEAFF
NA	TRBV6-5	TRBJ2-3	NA	TGTGCCAGCAGTTACTCCAGGGGCACAGATACGCAGTATTTT	CASSYSRGTDTQYF
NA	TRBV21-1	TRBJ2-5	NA	TGTGCCAGCAGCGGGACTAGCGGCAGGTGTAGGGAGACCCAGTACTTC	CASSGTSGRCRETQYF
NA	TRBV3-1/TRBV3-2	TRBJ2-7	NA	TGTGCCAGCAGCCAGTTAGACTACGAGCAGTACTTC	CASSQLDYEQYF
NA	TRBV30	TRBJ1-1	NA	TGTGCTGTGGGAGGGGTAGTCGGCACTGAAGCTTTCTTT	CAVGGVVGTEAFF
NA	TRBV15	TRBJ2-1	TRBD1	TGTGCCACCAGCCCGGGACAGGGGTTCAATGAGCAGTTCTTC	CATSPGQGFNEQFF
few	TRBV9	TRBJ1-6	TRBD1	TGTGCCAGCAGTCGGGGACAGGGAGACCGTCATTCACCCCTCCACTTT	CASSRGQGDRHSPLHF
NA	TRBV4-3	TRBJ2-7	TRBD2	TGCGCCAGCAGCCAAGGACGGGCGGGGGGGTTCTACGAGCAGTACTTC	CASSQGRAGGFYEQYF
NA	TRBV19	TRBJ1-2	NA	TGTGCCAGTAGCATAGGGGTGCTCGGGGGTGGCTACACCTTC	CASSIGVLGGGYTF
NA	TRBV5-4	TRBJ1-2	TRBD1	TGTGCCAGCAGCTCGGGGGACAGGGGAAGGCATGGCTACACCTTC	CASSSGDRGRHGYTF
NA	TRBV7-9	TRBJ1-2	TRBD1	TGTGCCAGCAGCTTATTGACAGGGAACTATGGCTACACCTTC	CASSLLTGNYGYTF
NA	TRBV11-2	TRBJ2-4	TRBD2	TGTGCCAGCAGTGCAGGGACTAGCGGGGGTCGGAACATTCAGTACTTC	CASSAGTSGGRNIQYF
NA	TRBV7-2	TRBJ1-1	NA	TGTGCCAGCAGCTCCGAAGGAGCCAACACTGAAGCTTTCTTT	CASSSEGANTEAFF
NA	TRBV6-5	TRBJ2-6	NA	TGTGCCAGCAGTTGGGCCAGGGCCAACGTCCTGACTTTC	CASSWARANVLTF
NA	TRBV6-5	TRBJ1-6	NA	TGTGCCAGCAGTTTTGGGAGGGCCGGGACGTTCTCACCCCTCCACTTT	CASSFGRAGTFSPLHF
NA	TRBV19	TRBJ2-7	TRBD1	TGTGCCAGTAGTGGCCGCACCGGGACAGGGGGAGACGAGCAGTACTTC	CASSGRTGTGGDEQYF
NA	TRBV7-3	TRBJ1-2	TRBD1	TGTGCCAGCAGCTCGACCGGGACAGAAGGCTACACCTTC	CASSSTGTEGYTF
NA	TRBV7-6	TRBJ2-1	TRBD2	TGTGCCAGCAGCCTGTTTAGCGGGGGATCCTACAATGAGCAGTTCTTC	CASSLFSGGSYNEQFF